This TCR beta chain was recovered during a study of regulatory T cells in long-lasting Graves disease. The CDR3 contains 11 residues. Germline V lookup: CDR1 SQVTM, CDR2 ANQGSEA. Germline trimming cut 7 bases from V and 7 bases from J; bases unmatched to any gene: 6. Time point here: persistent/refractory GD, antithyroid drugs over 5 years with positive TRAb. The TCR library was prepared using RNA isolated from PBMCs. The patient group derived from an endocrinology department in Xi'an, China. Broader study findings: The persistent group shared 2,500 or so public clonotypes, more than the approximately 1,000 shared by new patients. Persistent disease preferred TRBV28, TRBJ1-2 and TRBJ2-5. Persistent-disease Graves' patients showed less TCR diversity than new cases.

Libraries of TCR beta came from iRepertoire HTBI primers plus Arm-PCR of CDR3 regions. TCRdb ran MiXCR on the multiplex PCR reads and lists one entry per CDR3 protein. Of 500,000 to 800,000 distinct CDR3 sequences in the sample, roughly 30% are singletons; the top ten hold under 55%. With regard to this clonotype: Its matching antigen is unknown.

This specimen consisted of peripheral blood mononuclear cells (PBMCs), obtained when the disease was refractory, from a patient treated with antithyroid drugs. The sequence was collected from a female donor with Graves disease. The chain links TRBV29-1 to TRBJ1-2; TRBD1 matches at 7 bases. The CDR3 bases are TGCAGCGCGGAGGGGGCTCGTGGCTACACCTTC. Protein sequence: CSAEGARGYTF.